This TCR beta chain was sequenced in a study of blood T cells in healthy people across ages. The use of a sample-barcoded 5' primer and a J-beta primer mix characterized a second PCR of about 7 to 12 cycles. TCRdb called the 5' RACE reads again in MiXCR, with one record for every CDR3 protein. This sample has 550,000 to 750,000 distinct CDR3 sequences, with more than 20% found just once. Study results and caveats: More naive CD4+ cells and higher diversity were found in long-lived than in aged donors. Roughly linear declines in TCR beta diversity per million T cells occurred with age. A strong correlation was found between TCR beta diversity and the percentage of naive T cells.

This CDR3 spans 12 amino acids. Germline assignment: CDR1 SGHTA and CDR2 FQGNSA. Isolation of PBMCs gave at least 7 million cells per sample. This clonotype was seen more than once but under ten times. The antigen is undetermined. A junction boundary mismatches the germline segment, possibly from a read error. The chain uses TRBV7-2 and TRBJ2-5; perhaps TRBD1 as D (5 bases). The sample taken for sequencing was blood. The receptor was derived from a man in his 70s in good health. CDR3 amino acids: CASSLGHDSKFF. In DNA form, the CDR3 reads TGTGCCAGCAGCCTTGGACACGATAGTAAGTTCTTC.